Each of the 32 T cell receptor beta chains below was sequenced from the same sample in a study of control samples from healthy donors and cancer patients (dated by TCRdb to 2020 to 2022). Library preparation was by the immunoSEQ multiplex PCR assay. TCRdb retrieved this table from immuneACCESS and kept in-frame rearrangements only. Not all clones are present; in checked studies, unresolved V genes account for under half, and no reason is known for the remainder. A total of roughly 120,000 clones appear in this sample, approximately 90% of them only once. 7.8% of the sample goes to the ten largest clones. Sequencing was carried out using blood. The origin of the receptors is a woman under 30 in good health.

The rearrangement links TRBV6-5 to TRBJ2-7; 8 nucleotides align to TRBD2. CDR1 and CDR2 (germline): MNHEY, SVGAGI. V shed 6 bases and J 5 bases; nucleotides not matched to a gene: 9. CDR3 size: 14 residues. The CDR3 DNA reads TGTGCCAGCAGCCGCGAGCGGGGGAGAGACGAGCAGTACTTC. Translation: CASSRERGRDEQYF.

V gene TRBV30 combines with J gene TRBJ2-2, with unresolved D. This CDR3 contains 11 residues. The V gene lost 2 bases and the J gene lost 3 bases, with 1 base spanning the gap. CDR1 is GTSNPN and CDR2 is SVGIG in the germline V gene (reference sequence). This CDR3 is CAWSHTGELFF. The CDR3 DNA sequence: TGTGCCTGGAGTCACACCGGGGAGCTGTTTTTT.

As regards this clone: Other DNA sequences of this sample code for an identical CDR3. The V gene is TRBV7-3, the J gene TRBJ1-1, with D unresolved. The CDR3 totals 14 residues. Trimming removed 5 bases at V and 1 base at J, with 11 bases between. Per germline, CDR1 SGHTA and CDR2 FQGTGA. CDR3 sequence reads: CASSLTVGNTEAFF. In nucleotides, the CDR3 is TGTGCCAGCAGCCTTACAGTGGGGAACACTGAAGCTTTCTTT.

The chain uses TRBV5-1 and TRBJ2-7; no reliable D call. The V end was cut by 0 bases, the J end by 1 base, with 8 bases between. This CDR3 contains 14 residues. Germline V gives CDR1 SGHRS, CDR2 YFSETQ. For the CDR3, the DNA is TGCGCCAGCAGCTTGGTGGTAGGGTCCTACGAGCAGTACTTC. As protein: CASSLVVGSYEQYF.

The chain uses TRBV18 and TRBJ2-3; D not certain. CDR3 length: 13 residues. Germline CDR1 KGHSH, CDR2 LQKENI. V was trimmed by 3 bases and J by 4 bases, leaving 8 bases between them. The DNA for the CDR3 is TGTGCCAGCTCACCCGTACTGGCAGATACGCAGTATTTT. Protein product: CASSPVLADTQYF.

This chain links TRBV28 with TRBJ2-3; 9 bases are shared with TRBD2. Germline CDR1 reads MDHEN; CDR2 reads SYDVKM. Germline trimming cut 2 bases from V and 3 bases from J; bases unmatched to any gene: 9. The CDR3 totals 17 residues. CDR3 bases: TGTGCCAGCAGTTTAAGCCCCGGGACTAGCAGGACAGATACGCAGTATTTT. Translated: CASSLSPGTSRTDTQYF.

This chain joins TRBV24-1 and TRBJ2-5; D uncertain. Trimming shortened V by 1 base and J by 1 base, and 3 bases separated the two germline ends. CDR1 and CDR2 from the germline V gene are KGHDR and SFDVKD. The CDR3 sequence is 13 residues long. The CDR3 region is CATSDFSQETQYF. CDR3 bases: TGTGCCACCAGTGATTTCTCCCAAGAGACCCAGTACTTC.

The rearrangement links TRBV9 to TRBJ2-3, with 11 bases that match TRBD2. Per the germline V gene, CDR1 is SGDLS and CDR2 is YYNGEE. The ends lost 3 bases at V and 4 bases at J; junction bases unmatched: 1. The CDR3 spans 14 residues. As DNA, the CDR3 is TGTGCCAGCAGCGGTAGCGGGGGGGCAGATACGCAGTATTTT. This gives the protein CASSGSGGADTQYF.

Concerning this clone: The same CDR3 also results from other DNA sequences found in this sample. This rearrangement joins TRBV28 to TRBJ1-4, with 7 nucleotides matching TRBD1. Germline values: CDR1 MDHEN, CDR2 SYDVKM. The CDR3 is 15 residues long. V lost 3 bases and J lost 0; bases outside the gene matches: 1. CDR3 nucleotide sequence: TGTGCCAGCAGTTTGGGGACAGCAACTAATGAAAAACTGTTTTTT. The encoded protein is CASSLGTATNEKLFF.

This chain connects TRBV6-2 or TRBV6-3 to TRBJ2-2; 9 bases match TRBD1. Germline V CDR1 and CDR2: MNHEY, SVGEGT. This CDR3 has 16 amino acids. V was pared by 2 bases and J by 4 bases, with 5 bases of the junction left unmatched. Written as DNA, the CDR3 is TGTGCCAGCAGTTACGGGACAGGGTTGGGCACCGGGGAGCTGTTTTTT. Its protein is CASSYGTGLGTGELFF.

The chain couples TRBV18 to TRBJ1-2; no clear D gene. CDR1 is KGHSH, CDR2 LQKENI, per germline. V lost 3 bases and J lost 5, with 10 bases in between. The CDR3 sequence is 13 residues long. The CDR3 bases are TGTGCCAGCTCACCTGGGCAGCTTTATGGCTACACCTTC. Protein product: CASSPGQLYGYTF.

V and J are TRBV3-1 (or the pseudogene TRBV3-2) and TRBJ2-3; D is unclear. Germline V gives CDR1 LGHDT, CDR2 YNNKEL (reference sequence). Trimming cost V 1 base and J 4 bases, with 3 bases left between them. CDR3 length: 12 amino acids. CDR3 sequence reads: CASSQASDTQYF. CDR3 in DNA: TGTGCCAGCAGCCAAGCATCAGATACGCAGTATTTT.

The chain combines TRBV24-1 with TRBJ1-1, with a tentative D call TRBD1 (5 bases). The V gene lost 10 bases and the J gene lost 0 bases, with 26 bases spanning the gap. The CDR3 sequence is 18 residues long. Looked up from germline, CDR1 is KGHDR and CDR2 is SFDVKD. The CDR3 protein is CATTQGVPTAEMNTEAFF. The CDR3 nucleotides read TGTGCCACTACCCAAGGGGTCCCGACAGCAGAAATGAACACTGAAGCTTTCTTT.

V usage is TRBV19 and J usage is TRBJ1-1; D remains unclear. CDR1 is LNHDA and CDR2 is SQIVND in the germline V gene (reference sequence). V lost 4 bases, J lost 1 base, and 16 bases lay in between. There are 16 residues in the CDR3. CDR3 coding DNA: TGTGCCAGTAGTAGGGGTCGTTTGGTTTCGAACACTGAAGCTTTCTTT. Residues: CASSRGRLVSNTEAFF.

This clone appeared a single time. This chain connects TRBV7-2 to TRBJ2-2; 10 bases map to TRBD1. V gave up 5 bases and J gave up 7 bases; unmatched junction bases: 10. The CDR3 covers 16 residues. Germline lookup yields CDR1 SGHTA and CDR2 FQGNSA. The CDR3 spells CASSPRDRGFGGELFF. The CDR3 nucleotides are TGTGCCAGCAGCCCCCGGGACAGGGGATTCGGCGGGGAGCTGTTTTTT.

This chain connects TRBV7-6 to TRBJ1-3; D unclear. Trimming removed 1 base at V and 4 bases at J, with 8 bases between. The CDR3 runs to 14 residues. Looked up from germline, CDR1 is SGHVS and CDR2 is FNYEAQ. DNA for the CDR3: TGTGCCAGCAGCTTAGGGTCAGGAGGAAACACCATATATTTT. Protein sequence: CASSLGSGGNTIYF.

This clone occurred a few times. The chain couples TRBV4-2 to TRBJ1-6; 11 bases agree with TRBD1. Germline V gives CDR1 LGHNA, CDR2 YNFKEQ. The V and J ends lost 3 bases and 10 bases, in that order; junction bases with no gene match: 8. This CDR3 spans 16 amino acids. CDR3 sequence (DNA): TGTGCCAGCAGCCAGGCCCGGCGGACAGGGGGCTCACCCCTCCACTTT. This sequence encodes CASSQARRTGGSPLHF.

This chain links TRBV25-1 with TRBJ1-1; D not resolved. CDR3 length: 13 residues. V lost 4 bases and J lost 6, with 12 bases in between. The germline V gene encodes CDR1 MGHDK and CDR2 SYGVNS. The DNA of the CDR3 is TGTGCCAGCAGTGGAGTTGGTCCGGCTGAAGCTTTCTTT. It translates to CASSGVGPAEAFF.

The chain recombines TRBV2 with TRBJ2-3, with D tentatively TRBD2 (7 bases). The CDR3 contains 15 residues. The germline V gene encodes CDR1 SNHLY and CDR2 FYNNEI. Trimming cost V 8 bases and J 0 bases, with 15 bases left between them. The chain's CDR3 is CASRPRGQSTDTQYF. In DNA, the CDR3 is TGTGCCAGCCGGCCGCGGGGGCAGAGCACAGATACGCAGTATTTT.

The chain couples TRBV5-8 to TRBJ2-2; TRBD2 is a possible D gene (6 bases). CDR1 and CDR2 (germline): SGHTS, YDEGEE. V dropped 3 bases and J dropped 0 bases, with 18 bases sitting between them. This CDR3 region has 18 residues. The CDR3 loop reads CASSSGWQRAANTGELFF. Here the CDR3 DNA reads TGTGCCAGCAGCTCCGGGTGGCAGCGGGCCGCGAACACCGGGGAGCTGTTTTTT.

The chain is built from TRBV14 and TRBJ1-2, with unresolved D. Germline V gene data show CDR1 as SGHDN and CDR2 as FVKESK. There are 19 residues in the CDR3. Trimming left V 0 bases short and J 5 bases short, with 25 bases between. The CDR3 is CASSQDPVPLTRRIYGYTF. In DNA, the CDR3 is TGTGCCAGCAGCCAAGATCCAGTTCCCTTAACTAGACGGATTTATGGCTACACCTTC.

A single count supports this clone. In DNA, the CDR3 is TGTGCCAGCAGTCCCTCCGGATCATCGCCCTATGGCTACACCTTC. It is translated as CASSPSGSSPYGYTF. The V call is TRBV7-3, the J call TRBJ1-2, with unresolved D. The CDR3 extends over 15 amino acids. Trimming cost V 6 bases and J 4 bases, with 18 bases left between them. The V gene's germline CDR1 is SGHTA and CDR2 FQGTGA.

This chain links TRBV28 with TRBJ1-2; the match to TRBD1 covers 9 bases. Germline CDR1 and CDR2: MDHEN and SYDVKM. The CDR3 consists of 15 residues. The junction had 7 bases not matched to a gene; V was cut back by 4 bases and J by 4 bases. DNA for the CDR3: TGTGCCAGCAGTTCCCGGGACAGGGTGGGCTATGGCTACACCTTC. Protein: CASSSRDRVGYGYTF.

V gene TRBV28 combines with J gene TRBJ1-3; D is unclear. CDR3 length equals 11 residues. The germline V and J ends were trimmed by 6 bases and 12 bases, with 12 bases remaining between them. CDR1 and CDR2 (germline): MDHEN, SYDVKM. CDR3 in amino acids: CASRLLSVIYF. For the CDR3, the DNA is TGTGCCAGCAGACTACTGAGTGTCATATATTTT.

This clone was detected once. The J gene is TRBJ2-7, the V gene TRBV7-2; no definite D call. Per germline, CDR1 SGHTA and CDR2 FQGNSA. Trimming took off 1 base at V and 2 bases at J, with 6 bases between the two ends. The CDR3 consists of 13 residues. CDR3 in DNA: TGTGCCAGCAGCTTAGGGGTTGCCTACGAGCAGTACTTC. It encodes CASSLGVAYEQYF.

CDR3 nucleotides: TGTGCCAGCAGCCCTACTCGCGGGGGGGCTAGGGGGGCCTACGAGCAGTACTTC. Amino acids: CASSPTRGGARGAYEQYF. V gene TRBV13 combines with J gene TRBJ2-7, with 9 bases fitting TRBD2. V dropped 5 bases and J dropped 2; count of bases not matched to a gene: 16. This CDR3 has 18 amino acids. CDR1 is PRHDT and CDR2 is FYEKMQ in the germline V gene (reference sequence).

This clone turned up a few times. V is TRBV18 and J is TRBJ2-5; possible D gene TRBD1, 6 bases. Trimming stripped 4 bases from V and 4 bases from J, with 19 bases between. The CDR3 is 16 residues long. From germline, CDR1 is KGHSH and CDR2 LQKENI. Written as DNA, the CDR3 is TGTGCCAGCTCACTTGCAACACCCCAAGGGGGAGAGACCCAGTACTTC. Amino acid sequence: CASSLATPQGGETQYF.

This chain connects TRBV2 to TRBJ1-2; 7 nucleotides align to TRBD1. Trimming at V came to 4 bases and at J to 1 base, leaving 6 bases not matched to a gene. CDR1 is SNHLY, CDR2 FYNNEI, per germline. The CDR3 runs to 15 residues. CDR3 sequence: CASSGQGTYNYGYTF. CDR3 DNA: TGTGCCAGCAGTGGACAGGGCACCTATAACTATGGCTACACCTTC.

The V call is TRBV9, the J call TRBJ2-5; 9 bases match TRBD2. The CDR3 length is 18 residues. V lost 4 bases and J lost 1; bases outside the gene matches: 14. Germline CDR1 and CDR2: SGDLS and YYNGEE. CDR3 residues: CASSPRLSGGRVQETQYF. In nucleotides, the CDR3 is TGTGCCAGCAGCCCCCGACTTAGCGGGGGCCGGGTCCAAGAGACCCAGTACTTC.

This clone was detected once. The gene calls are TRBV5-1 and TRBJ2-5, with D possibly TRBD1 on 7 matching bases. Germline CDR1 is SGHRS and CDR2 is YFSETQ. Deletions cut 5 bases from V and 2 bases from J, with 16 bases between. CDR3 length: 15 amino acids. The CDR3 nucleotides read TGCGCCAGCAGACGCGGGACAGTATTACAAGAGACCCAGTACTTC. It translates to CASRRGTVLQETQYF.

Details on this clone: Other DNA sequences in this specimen translate into the identical CDR3. V gene TRBV9 combines with J gene TRBJ2-5; possible D gene TRBD1, 5 bases. Trimming shortened V by 4 bases and J by 4 bases, and 8 bases separated the two germline ends. Looked up from germline, CDR1 is SGDLS and CDR2 is YYNGEE. The CDR3 extends over 12 amino acids. CDR3 coding DNA: TGTGCCAGCAGCCAAACAGGAGAGACCCAGTACTTC. Its translation is CASSQTGETQYF. Together with reference TRBV9 and TRBJ2-5, the CDR3 gives the full variable domain: DSGVTQTPKHLITATGQRVTLRCSPRSGDLSVYWYQQSLDQGLQFLIQYYNGEERAKGNILERFSAQQFPDLHSELNLSSLELGDSALYFCASSQTGETQYFGPGTRLLVL.

The chain links TRBV5-1 to TRBJ1-1; possibly TRBD1 for D (5 bases). The germline V and J ends were trimmed by 3 bases and 1 base, with 16 bases remaining between them. This CDR3 has 16 residues. The germline V gene has CDR1 SGHRS and CDR2 YFSETQ. The CDR3 sequence: CASSSYGGTENTEAFF. CDR3 in DNA: TGCGCCAGCAGCTCGTACGGCGGGACCGAGAACACTGAAGCTTTCTTT.